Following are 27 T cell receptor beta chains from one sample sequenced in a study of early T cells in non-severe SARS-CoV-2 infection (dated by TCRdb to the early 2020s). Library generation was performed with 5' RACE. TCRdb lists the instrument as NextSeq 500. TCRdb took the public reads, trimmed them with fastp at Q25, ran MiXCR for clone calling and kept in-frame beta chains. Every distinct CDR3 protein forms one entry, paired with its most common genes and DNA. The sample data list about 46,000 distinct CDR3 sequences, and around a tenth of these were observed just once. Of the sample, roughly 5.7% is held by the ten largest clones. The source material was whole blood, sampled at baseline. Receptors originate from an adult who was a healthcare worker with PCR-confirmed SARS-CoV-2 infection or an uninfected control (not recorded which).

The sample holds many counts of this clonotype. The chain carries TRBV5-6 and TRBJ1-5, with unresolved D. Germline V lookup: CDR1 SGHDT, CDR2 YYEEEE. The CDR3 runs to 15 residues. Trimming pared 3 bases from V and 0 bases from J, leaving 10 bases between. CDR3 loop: CASSSVQYSNQPQHF. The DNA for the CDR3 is TGTGCCAGCAGCTCTGTACAGTATAGCAATCAGCCCCAGCATTTT.

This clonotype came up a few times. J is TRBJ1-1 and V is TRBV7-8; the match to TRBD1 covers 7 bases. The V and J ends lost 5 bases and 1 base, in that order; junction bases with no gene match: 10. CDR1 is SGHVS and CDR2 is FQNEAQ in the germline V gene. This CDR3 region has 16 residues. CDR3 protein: CASSKYRGSQNTEAFF. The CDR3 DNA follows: TGTGCCAGCAGCAAATACAGGGGTAGTCAGAACACTGAAGCTTTCTTT.

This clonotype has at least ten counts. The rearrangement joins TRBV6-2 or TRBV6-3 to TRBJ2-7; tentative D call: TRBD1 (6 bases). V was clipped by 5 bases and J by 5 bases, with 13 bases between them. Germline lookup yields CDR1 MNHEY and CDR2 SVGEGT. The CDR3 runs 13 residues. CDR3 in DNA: TGTGCCAGCAGTAGCAGGGGCCCTGACGAGCAGTACTTC. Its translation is CASSSRGPDEQYF.

Here the CDR3 DNA reads TGTGCCAGCAGCTTCAACCCGGGGGAGCAGTACTTC. It is translated as CASSFNPGEQYF. The V and J genes are TRBV7-2 and TRBJ2-7; D possibly corresponds to TRBD2 (5 bases). Trimming stripped 3 bases from V and 7 bases from J, with 10 bases between. The CDR3 loop spans 12 amino acids. The germline V gene encodes CDR1 SGHTA and CDR2 FQGNSA.

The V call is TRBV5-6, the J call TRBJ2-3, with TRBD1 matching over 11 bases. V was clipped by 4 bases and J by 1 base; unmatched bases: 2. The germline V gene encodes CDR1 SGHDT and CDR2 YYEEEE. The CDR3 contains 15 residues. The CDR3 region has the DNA TGTGCCAGCAGCCCGGACAGGGGGCGCACAGATACGCAGTATTTT. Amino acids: CASSPDRGRTDTQYF.

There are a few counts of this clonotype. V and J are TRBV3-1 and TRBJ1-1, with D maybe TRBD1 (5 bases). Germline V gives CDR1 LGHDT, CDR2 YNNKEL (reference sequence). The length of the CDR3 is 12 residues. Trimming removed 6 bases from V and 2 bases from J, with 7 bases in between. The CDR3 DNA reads TGTGCCAGCAGGGGGCTAAACACTGAAGCTTTCTTT. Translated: CASRGLNTEAFF.

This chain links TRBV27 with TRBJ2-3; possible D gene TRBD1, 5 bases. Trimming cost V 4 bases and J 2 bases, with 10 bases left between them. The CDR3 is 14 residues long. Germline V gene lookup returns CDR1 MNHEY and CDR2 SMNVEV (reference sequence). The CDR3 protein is CASSYLDTTDTQYF. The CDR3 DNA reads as TGTGCCAGCAGTTATTTGGACACCACAGATACGCAGTATTTT.

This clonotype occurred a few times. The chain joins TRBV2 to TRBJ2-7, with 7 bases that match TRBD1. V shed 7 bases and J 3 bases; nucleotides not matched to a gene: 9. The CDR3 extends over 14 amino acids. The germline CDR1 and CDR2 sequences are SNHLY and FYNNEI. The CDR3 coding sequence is TGTGCCAGCAAAGCATGGGACAGCGGCTACGAGCAGTACTTC. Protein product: CASKAWDSGYEQYF.

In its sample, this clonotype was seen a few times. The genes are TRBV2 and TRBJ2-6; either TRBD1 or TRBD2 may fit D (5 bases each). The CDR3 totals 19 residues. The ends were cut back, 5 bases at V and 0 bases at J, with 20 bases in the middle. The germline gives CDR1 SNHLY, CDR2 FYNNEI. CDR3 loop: CASSRRYPGTASGANVLTF. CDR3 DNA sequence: TGTGCCAGCAGTAGAAGATACCCCGGGACGGCCTCTGGGGCCAACGTCCTGACTTTC.

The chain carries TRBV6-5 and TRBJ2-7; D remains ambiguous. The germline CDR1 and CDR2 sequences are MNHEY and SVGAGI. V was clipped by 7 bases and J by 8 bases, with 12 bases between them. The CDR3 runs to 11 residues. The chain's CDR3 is CASTSEVKQYF. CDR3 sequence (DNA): TGTGCCAGCACCTCCGAAGTTAAGCAGTACTTC.

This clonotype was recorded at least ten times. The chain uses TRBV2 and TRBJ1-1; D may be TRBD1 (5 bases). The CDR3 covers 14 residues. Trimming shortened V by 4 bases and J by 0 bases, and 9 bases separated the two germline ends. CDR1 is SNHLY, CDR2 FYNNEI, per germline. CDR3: CASSGRQMNTEAFF. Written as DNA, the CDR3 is TGTGCCAGCAGTGGCCGACAGATGAACACTGAAGCTTTCTTT.

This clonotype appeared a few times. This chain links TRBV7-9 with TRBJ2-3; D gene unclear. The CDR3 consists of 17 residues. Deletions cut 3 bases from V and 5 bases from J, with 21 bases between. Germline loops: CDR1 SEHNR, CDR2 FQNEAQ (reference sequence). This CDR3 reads CASSLDPTVTLLDTQYF. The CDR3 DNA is TGTGCCAGCAGCTTGGACCCGACTGTAACCCTCTTAGATACGCAGTATTTT. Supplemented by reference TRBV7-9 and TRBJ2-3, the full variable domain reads DTGVSQNPRHKITKRGQNVTFRCDPISEHNRLYWYRQTLGQGPEFLTYFQNEAQLEKSRLLSDRFSAERPKGSFSTLEIQRTEQGDSAMYLCASSLDPTVTLLDTQYFGPGTRLTVL.

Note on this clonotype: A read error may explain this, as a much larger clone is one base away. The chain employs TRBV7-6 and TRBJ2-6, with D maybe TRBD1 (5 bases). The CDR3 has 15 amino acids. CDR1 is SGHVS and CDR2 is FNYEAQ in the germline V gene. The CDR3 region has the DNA TGTGCCAGCAGCAACGGACCTTCTGGGGCCAACGTCCCGACTTTC. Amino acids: CASSNGPSGANVPTF.

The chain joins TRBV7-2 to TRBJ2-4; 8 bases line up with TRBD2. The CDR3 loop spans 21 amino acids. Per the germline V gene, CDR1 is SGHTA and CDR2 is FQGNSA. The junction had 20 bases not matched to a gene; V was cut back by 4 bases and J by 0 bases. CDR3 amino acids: CASSWPVTGRGGLLAKNIQYF. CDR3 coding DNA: TGTGCCAGCAGCTGGCCGGTGACAGGCCGGGGGGGCCTTCTAGCCAAAAACATTCAGTACTTC. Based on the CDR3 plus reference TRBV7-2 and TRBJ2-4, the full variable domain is GAGVSQSPSNKVTEKGKDVELRCDPISGHTALYWYRQSLGQGLEFLIYFQGNSAPDKSGLPSDRFSAERTGGSVSTLTIQRTQQEDSAVYLCASSWPVTGRGGLLAKNIQYFGAGTRLSVL.

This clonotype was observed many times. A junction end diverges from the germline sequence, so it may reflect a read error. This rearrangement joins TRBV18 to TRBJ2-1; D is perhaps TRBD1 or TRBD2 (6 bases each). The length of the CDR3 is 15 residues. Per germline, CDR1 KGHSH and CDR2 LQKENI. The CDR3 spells CASSPRGLSWNDQFF. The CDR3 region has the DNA TGTGCCAGCTCACCCAGGGGACTTTCATGGAATGATCAGTTCTTC.

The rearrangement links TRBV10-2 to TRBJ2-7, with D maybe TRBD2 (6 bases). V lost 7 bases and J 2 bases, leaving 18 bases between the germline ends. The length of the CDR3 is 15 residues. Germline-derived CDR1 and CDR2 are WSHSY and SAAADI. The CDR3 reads CASMEGSGATYEQYF. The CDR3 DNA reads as TGCGCCAGCATGGAAGGTAGCGGAGCTACCTACGAGCAGTACTTC.

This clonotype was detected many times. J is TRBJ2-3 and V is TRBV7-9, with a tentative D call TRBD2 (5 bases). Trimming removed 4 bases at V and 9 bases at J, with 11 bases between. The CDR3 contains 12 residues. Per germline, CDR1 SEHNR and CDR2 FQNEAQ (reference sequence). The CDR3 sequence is CASSSELGTQYF. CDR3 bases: TGTGCCAGCAGCTCAGAACTAGGCACGCAGTATTTT.

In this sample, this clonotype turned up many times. The CDR3 sequence is CSVGQSMWDSPLHF. In DNA, the CDR3 is TGCAGTGTCGGGCAGTCTATGTGGGATTCACCCCTCCACTTT. V is TRBV20-1 and J is TRBJ1-6; D not certain. V was clipped by 7 bases and J by 8 bases, with 18 bases between them. The CDR3 is 14 amino acids. CDR1 and CDR2 (germline): DFQATT, SNEGSKA (reference sequence).

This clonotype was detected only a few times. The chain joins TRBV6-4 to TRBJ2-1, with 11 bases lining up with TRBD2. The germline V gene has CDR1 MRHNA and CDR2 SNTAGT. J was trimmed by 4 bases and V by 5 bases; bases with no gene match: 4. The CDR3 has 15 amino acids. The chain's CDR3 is CASSKGLAEYNEQFF. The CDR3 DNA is TGTGCCAGCAGTAAGGGACTAGCGGAATACAATGAGCAGTTCTTC.

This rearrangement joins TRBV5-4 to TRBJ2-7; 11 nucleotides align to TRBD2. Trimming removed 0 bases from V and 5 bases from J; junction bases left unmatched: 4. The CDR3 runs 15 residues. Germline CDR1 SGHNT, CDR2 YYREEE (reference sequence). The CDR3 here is CASSLVSGRADEQYF. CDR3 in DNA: TGTGCCAGCAGCTTGGTTAGCGGGAGGGCCGACGAGCAGTACTTC.

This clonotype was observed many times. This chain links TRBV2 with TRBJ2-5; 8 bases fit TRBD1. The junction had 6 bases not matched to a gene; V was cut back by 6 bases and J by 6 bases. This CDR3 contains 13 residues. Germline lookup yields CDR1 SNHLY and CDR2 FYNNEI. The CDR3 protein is CASSPDRGQTQYF. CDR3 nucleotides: TGTGCCAGCAGCCCTGACAGGGGCCAGACCCAGTACTTC.

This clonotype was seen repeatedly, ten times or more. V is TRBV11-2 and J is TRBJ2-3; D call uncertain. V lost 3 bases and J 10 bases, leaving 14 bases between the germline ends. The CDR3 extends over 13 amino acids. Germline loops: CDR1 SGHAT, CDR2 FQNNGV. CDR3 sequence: CASSFIAPGSQYF. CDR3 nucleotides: TGTGCCAGCAGCTTCATAGCCCCCGGTTCGCAGTATTTT.

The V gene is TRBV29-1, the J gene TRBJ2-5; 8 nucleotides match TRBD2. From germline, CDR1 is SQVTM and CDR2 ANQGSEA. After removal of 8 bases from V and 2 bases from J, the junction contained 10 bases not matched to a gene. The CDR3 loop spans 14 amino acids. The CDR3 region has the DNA TGCAGCTCCTGGGGAATAGCGGGACAAGAGACCCAGTACTTC. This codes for CSSWGIAGQETQYF.

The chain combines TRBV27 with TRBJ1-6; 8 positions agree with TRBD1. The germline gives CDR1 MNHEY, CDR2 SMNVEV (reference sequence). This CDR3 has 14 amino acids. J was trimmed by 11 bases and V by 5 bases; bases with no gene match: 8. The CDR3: CASSRTGHVAPLHF. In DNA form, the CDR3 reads TGTGCCAGCAGTCGGACAGGGCATGTGGCACCCCTCCACTTT.

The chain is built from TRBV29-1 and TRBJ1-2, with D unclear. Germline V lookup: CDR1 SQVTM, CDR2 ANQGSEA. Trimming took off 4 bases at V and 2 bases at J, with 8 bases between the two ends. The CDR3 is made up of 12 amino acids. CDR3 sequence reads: CSVAADNYGYTF. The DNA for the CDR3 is TGCAGCGTTGCAGCAGACAACTATGGCTACACCTTC.

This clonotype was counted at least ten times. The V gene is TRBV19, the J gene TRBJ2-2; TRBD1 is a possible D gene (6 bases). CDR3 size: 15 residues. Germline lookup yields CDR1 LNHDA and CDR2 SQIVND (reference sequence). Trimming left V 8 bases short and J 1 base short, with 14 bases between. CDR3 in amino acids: CASAYGTMNTGELFF. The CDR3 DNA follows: TGTGCCAGTGCCTATGGGACAATGAACACCGGGGAGCTGTTTTTT.

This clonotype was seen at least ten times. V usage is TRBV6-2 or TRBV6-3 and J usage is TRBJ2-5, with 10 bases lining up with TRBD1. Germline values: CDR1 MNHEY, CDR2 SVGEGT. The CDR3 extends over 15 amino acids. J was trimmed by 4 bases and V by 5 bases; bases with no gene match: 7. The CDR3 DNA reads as TGTGCCAGCAGTCCGCCGACAGGGGGCGGAGAGACCCAGTACTTC. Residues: CASSPPTGGGETQYF.